This entry concerns a single T cell receptor beta chain. What it binds is unknown. This sample was taken from a study of cytomegalovirus exposure and HLA in healthy donors. Study observations and caveats: Later genetic work tied a missense DCLRE1C variant to beta-chain V and J trimming. Segments of the TCR beta V type were, in most cases, productive about 90% or about 30% of the time in an earlier analysis. A later analysis by the authors found several of the most significant clusters apparently linked to common viral pathogens.

PCR used 60 Vbeta primers and 13 Jbeta primers. In the study's own analysis: Later, an analysis found 75 million to 90 million unique TCR beta chains, and about 10 million of these were shared. Only in-frame clones appear in the TCRdb table, and some are missing; sequencing was by immunoSEQ multiplex PCR. The V and J calls and clone size were taken over from that table, and D and trimming were inferred from the DNA. The table has under 85,000 clones, roughly 78% seen once. The germline gives CDR1 GTSNPN, CDR2 SVGIG (reference sequence). The CDR3 has 14 amino acids. V lost 1 base and J lost 3, with 13 bases in between.

The receptor was derived from a woman in her thirties in good health and CMV-seronegative. Sequenced material: PBMCs. The chain recombines TRBV30 with TRBJ2-7; weak D call: TRBD2 (6 bases). The CDR3: CAWSATWGDYEQYF. The CDR3 DNA reads TGTGCCTGGAGTGCGACCTGGGGGGACTACGAGCAGTACTTC.